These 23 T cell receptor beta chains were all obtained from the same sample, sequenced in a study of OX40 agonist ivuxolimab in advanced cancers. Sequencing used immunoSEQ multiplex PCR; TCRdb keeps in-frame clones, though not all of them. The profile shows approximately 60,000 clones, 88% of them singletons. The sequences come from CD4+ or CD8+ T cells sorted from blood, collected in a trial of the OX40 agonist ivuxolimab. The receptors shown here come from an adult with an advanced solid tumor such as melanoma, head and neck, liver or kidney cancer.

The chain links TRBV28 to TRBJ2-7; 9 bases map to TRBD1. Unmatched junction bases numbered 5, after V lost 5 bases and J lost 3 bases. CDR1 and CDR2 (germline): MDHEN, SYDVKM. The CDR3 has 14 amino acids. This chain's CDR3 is CASSGQGWDYEQYF. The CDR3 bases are TGTGCCAGCAGTGGACAGGGGTGGGACTACGAGCAGTACTTC.

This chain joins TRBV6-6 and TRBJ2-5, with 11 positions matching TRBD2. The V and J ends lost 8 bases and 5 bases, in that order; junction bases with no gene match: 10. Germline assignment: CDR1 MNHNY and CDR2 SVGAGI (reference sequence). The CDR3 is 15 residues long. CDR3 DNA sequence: TGTGCCAGCCGGATTAGCGGGGGGGCCTGGGAGACCCAGTACTTC. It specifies CASRISGGAWETQYF.

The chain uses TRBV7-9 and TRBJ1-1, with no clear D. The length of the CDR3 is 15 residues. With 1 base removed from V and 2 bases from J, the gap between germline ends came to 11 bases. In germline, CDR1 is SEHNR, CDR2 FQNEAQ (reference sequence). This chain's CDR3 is CASSLDIAGNTEAFF. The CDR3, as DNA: TGTGCCAGCAGCTTAGACATTGCTGGAAACACTGAAGCTTTCTTT.

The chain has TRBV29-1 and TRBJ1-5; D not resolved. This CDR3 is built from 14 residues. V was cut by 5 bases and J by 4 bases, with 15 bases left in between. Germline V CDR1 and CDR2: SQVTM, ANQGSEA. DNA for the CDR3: TGCAGCGTTTGGAAGGGAAGGGAAAATCAGCCCCAGCATTTT. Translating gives CSVWKGRENQPQHF.

DNA of the CDR3: TGTGCCAGCAGCTTAGGACCACCGGGACTAGGTTACGAGCAGTACTTC. It translates to CASSLGPPGLGYEQYF. The rearrangement joins TRBV13 to TRBJ2-7; 8 bases are a match to TRBD2. V was clipped by 0 bases and J by 4 bases; unmatched bases: 8. Germline CDR1 PRHDT, CDR2 FYEKMQ (reference sequence). CDR3 size: 16 residues.

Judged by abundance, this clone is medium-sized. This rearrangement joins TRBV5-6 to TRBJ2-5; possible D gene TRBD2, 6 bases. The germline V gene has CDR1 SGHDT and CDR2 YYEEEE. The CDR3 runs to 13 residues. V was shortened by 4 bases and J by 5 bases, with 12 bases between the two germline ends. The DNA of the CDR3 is TGTGCCAGCAGCGCGGAGGGGCGGGAGACCCAGTACTTC. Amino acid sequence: CASSAEGRETQYF.

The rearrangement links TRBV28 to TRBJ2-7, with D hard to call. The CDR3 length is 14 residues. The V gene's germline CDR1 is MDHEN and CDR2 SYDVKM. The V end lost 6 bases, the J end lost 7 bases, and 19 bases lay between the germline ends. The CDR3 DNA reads TGTGCCAGCAGCCCTACGGGCCCCAGGTCGGAGCAGTACTTC. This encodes CASSPTGPRSEQYF.

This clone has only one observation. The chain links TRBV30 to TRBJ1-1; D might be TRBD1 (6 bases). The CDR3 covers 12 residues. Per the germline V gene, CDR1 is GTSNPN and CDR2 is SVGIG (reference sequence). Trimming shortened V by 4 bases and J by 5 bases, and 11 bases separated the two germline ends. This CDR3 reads CAWMGAQTEAFF. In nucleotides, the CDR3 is TGTGCCTGGATGGGGGCGCAGACTGAAGCTTTCTTT.

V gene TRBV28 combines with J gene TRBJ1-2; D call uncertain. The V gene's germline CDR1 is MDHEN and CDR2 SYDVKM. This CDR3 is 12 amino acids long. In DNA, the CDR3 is TGTGGAACTCGGTCCTGGGTAGAAGGCTACACCTTC. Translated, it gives CGTRSWVEGYTF.

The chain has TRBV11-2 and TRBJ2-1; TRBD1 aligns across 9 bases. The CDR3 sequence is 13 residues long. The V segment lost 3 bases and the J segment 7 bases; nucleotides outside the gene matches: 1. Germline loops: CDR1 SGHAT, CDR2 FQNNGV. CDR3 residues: CASSFGTGNEQFF. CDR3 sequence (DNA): TGTGCCAGCAGCTTCGGGACAGGGAATGAGCAGTTCTTC.

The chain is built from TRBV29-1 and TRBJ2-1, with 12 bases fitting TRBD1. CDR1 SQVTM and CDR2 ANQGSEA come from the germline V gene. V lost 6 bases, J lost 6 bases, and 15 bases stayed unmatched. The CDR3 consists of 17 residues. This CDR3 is CSVAGTGGPTGSNEQFF. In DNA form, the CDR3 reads TGCAGCGTCGCCGGGACAGGGGGCCCGACGGGGTCCAATGAGCAGTTCTTC.

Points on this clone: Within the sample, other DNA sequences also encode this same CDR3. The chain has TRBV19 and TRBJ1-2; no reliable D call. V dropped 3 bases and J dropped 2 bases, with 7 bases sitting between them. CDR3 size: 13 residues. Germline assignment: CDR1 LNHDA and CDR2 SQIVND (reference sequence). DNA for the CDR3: TGTGCCAGTAGTATGACTGGAAACTATGGCTACACCTTC. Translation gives CASSMTGNYGYTF.

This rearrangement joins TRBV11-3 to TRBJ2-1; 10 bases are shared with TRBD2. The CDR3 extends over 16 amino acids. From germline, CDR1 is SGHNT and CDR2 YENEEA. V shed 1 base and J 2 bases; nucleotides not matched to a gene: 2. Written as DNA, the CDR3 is TGTGCCAGCAGCTTAGTAGCGGGAGGAACCTACAATGAGCAGTTCTTC. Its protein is CASSLVAGGTYNEQFF.

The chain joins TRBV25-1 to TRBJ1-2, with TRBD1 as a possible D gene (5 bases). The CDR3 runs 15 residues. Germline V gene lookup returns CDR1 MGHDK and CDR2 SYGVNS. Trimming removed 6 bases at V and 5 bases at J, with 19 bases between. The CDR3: CASSAGQGKGYGYTF. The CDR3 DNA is TGTGCCAGCAGCGCCGGCCAGGGAAAAGGGTATGGCTACACCTTC.

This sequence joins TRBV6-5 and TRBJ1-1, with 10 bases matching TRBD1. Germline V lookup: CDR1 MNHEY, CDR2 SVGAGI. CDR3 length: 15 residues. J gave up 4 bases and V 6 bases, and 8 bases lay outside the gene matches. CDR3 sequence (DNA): TGTGCCAGCAGCTTTCGACAGGGGGCCGTCACTGAAGCTTTCTTT. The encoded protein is CASSFRQGAVTEAFF.

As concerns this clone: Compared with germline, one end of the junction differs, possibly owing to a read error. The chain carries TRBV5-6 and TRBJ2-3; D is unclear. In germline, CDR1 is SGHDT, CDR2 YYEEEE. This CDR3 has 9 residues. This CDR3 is CASTGTQYF. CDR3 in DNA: TGTGCCAGCACAGGTACGCAGTATTTT.

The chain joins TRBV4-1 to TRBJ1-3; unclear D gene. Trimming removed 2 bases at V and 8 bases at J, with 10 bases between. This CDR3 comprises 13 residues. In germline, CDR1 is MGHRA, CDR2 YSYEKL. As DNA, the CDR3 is TGCGCCAGCAGCCAACAGCGAGCGCACACCATATATTTT. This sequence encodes CASSQQRAHTIYF.

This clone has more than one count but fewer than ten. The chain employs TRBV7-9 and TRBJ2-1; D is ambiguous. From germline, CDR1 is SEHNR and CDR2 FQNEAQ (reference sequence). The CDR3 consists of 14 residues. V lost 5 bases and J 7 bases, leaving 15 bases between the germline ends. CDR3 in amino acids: CASSLGPRGNEQFF. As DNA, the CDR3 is TGTGCCAGCAGCCTGGGTCCTAGAGGTAATGAGCAGTTCTTC.

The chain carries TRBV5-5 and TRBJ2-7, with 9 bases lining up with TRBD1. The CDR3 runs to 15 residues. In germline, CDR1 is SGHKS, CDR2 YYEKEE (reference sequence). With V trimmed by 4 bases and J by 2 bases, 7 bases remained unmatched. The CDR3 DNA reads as TGTGCCAGCAGCCCATCCGGGACAGGGCCCTACGAGCAGTACTTC. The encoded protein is CASSPSGTGPYEQYF.

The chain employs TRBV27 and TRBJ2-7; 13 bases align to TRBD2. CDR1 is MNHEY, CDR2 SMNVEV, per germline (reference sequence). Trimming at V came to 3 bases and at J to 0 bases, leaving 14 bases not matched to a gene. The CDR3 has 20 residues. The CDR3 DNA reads TGTGCCAGCAGTTTTCCCCCCAGACTAGCGGGGGGCTACGTCTCCTACGAGCAGTACGTC. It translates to CASSFPPRLAGGYVSYEQYV.

In DNA form, the CDR3 reads TGCGCCAGCAGCGAGGGGACAGGGGGGACCTATGGCTACACCTTC. Its translation is CASSEGTGGTYGYTF. This chain uses TRBV5-1 with TRBJ1-2; 11 bases fit TRBD1. Germline V CDR1 and CDR2: SGHRS, YFSETQ. The CDR3 sequence is 15 residues long. V lost 4 bases and J lost 4; bases outside the gene matches: 6.

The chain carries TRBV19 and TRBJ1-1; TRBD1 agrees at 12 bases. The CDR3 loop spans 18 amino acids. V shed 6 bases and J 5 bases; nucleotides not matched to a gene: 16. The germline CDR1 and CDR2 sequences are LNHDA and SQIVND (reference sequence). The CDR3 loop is CASSPGTGGAGAKTEAFF. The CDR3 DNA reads TGTGCCAGTAGCCCCGGGACAGGGGGCGCGGGGGCAAAAACTGAAGCTTTCTTT.

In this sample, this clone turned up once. CDR3 loop: CASSEFGASDYEQYV. DNA of the CDR3: TGTGCCAGCAGTGAATTTGGGGCCTCCGACTACGAGCAGTACGTC. The chain carries TRBV6-1 and TRBJ2-7, with D possibly TRBD1 on 5 matching bases. V dropped 2 bases and J dropped 3 bases, with 14 bases sitting between them. The CDR3 loop spans 15 amino acids. CDR1 is MNHNS, CDR2 SASEGT, per germline.